The 8 T cell receptor beta chains reported below all come from one sample, sequenced in a study of a mutant IDH1 vaccine in newly diagnosed glioma. Time point described: week 23, last vaccination. Each vaccine dose was 300 ug of mutant IDH1 20-mer peptide, with topical imiquimod. Method: immunoSEQ multiplex PCR; TCRdb's copy keeps in-frame clones and lacks some. The sample comprises 40,000 to 50,000 clones, more than 60% of which are singletons, and approximately 6.8% rests with the top ten. Their cognate antigens are unknown. Material: PBMCs, obtained from a glioma patient whose treatment included an IDH1 peptide vaccine. These TCRs come from a woman aged 40-49 years with glioma. Some clones in this sample may be carry-over from other donors' samples.

The V gene is TRBV10-3, the J gene TRBJ1-2; unclear D gene. Germline assignment: CDR1 ENHRY and CDR2 SYGVKD. V lost 0 bases, J lost 6 bases, and 11 bases lay in between. The CDR3 length is 14 residues. CDR3 DNA: TGTGCCATCAGTGAGTCGATTTCCCTGGATGGCTACACCTTC. Translated, it gives CAISESISLDGYTF.

The V call is TRBV6-5, the J call TRBJ1-4; D is perhaps TRBD1 (5 bases). CDR3 length equals 12 residues. V was pared by 6 bases and J by 3 bases, with 5 bases between. From germline, CDR1 is MNHEY and CDR2 SVGAGI. For the CDR3, the DNA is TGTGCCAGCAGGGGGCCTAATGAAAAACTGTTTTTT. Protein: CASRGPNEKLFF.

The table lists this clone with a count of one. This sequence joins TRBV19 and TRBJ1-1; 8 bases fit TRBD1. With V trimmed by 3 bases and J by 0 bases, 3 bases remained unmatched. The CDR3 length is 15 residues. Germline V CDR1 and CDR2: LNHDA, SQIVND (reference sequence). CDR3 DNA: TGTGCCAGTAGTATTCAGGGGGCCCTGAACACTGAAGCTTTCTTT. Translated: CASSIQGALNTEAFF.

This chain joins TRBV9 and TRBJ2-6, with D tentatively TRBD1 (6 bases). Germline V gene sequence: CDR1 SGDLS, CDR2 YYNGEE. This CDR3 has 18 residues. Deletions cut 4 bases from V and 4 bases from J, with 21 bases between. The CDR3 reads CASSPQAQGSSGANVLTF. CDR3 bases: TGTGCCAGCAGCCCCCAGGCACAGGGATCATCAGGGGCCAACGTCCTGACTTTC.

This chain joins TRBV7-9 and TRBJ2-7, with D possibly matching TRBD1 (6 bases). Trimming removed 5 bases from V and 3 bases from J, with 17 bases in between. Germline CDR1 is SEHNR and CDR2 is FQNEAQ (reference sequence). The CDR3 spans 15 residues. The CDR3 region has the DNA TGTGCCAGCAGCGCCCCGGTGCAACAGGGCTACGAGCAGTACTTC. As protein: CASSAPVQQGYEQYF.

The CDR3 DNA reads as TGTGCCAGTACCGGGGGAGGAGGGGTATTCAGCACTGAAGCTTTCTTT. It translates to CASTGGGGVFSTEAFF. The chain is built from TRBV19 and TRBJ1-1; TRBD1 is a possible D gene (5 bases). CDR3 size: 16 residues. CDR1 is LNHDA and CDR2 is SQIVND in the germline V gene (reference sequence). V was pared by 7 bases and J by 4 bases, with 22 bases between.

The V gene is TRBV21-1, the J gene TRBJ2-7; the table's D call of TRBD1 was not tested on the DNA. TRBV21-1 constitutes a pseudogene. This CDR3 has 16 amino acids. The CDR3 DNA reads as TGTGCCAGCAGCCCAAGGGGGGACAGGAGCTCCTACGAGCAGTACTTC. Protein product: CASSPRGDRSSYEQYF.

J is TRBJ1-5 and V is TRBV18; the match to TRBD1 covers 7 bases. J gave up 6 bases and V 5 bases, and 7 bases lay outside the gene matches. The CDR3 is made up of 14 amino acids. Germline assignment: CDR1 KGHSH and CDR2 LQKENI. The chain's CDR3 is CASSVTGEGQPQHF. In DNA, the CDR3 is TGTGCCAGCTCAGTAACAGGGGAGGGTCAGCCCCAGCATTTT.